The T cell receptor (beta chain) under discussion was sequenced for a study of T-cell reconstitution after alpha-beta-depleted transplantation in children (dated by TCRdb to 2016 to 2018). As for the study more broadly: Using TCR repertoire profiling, the study quantitatively followed how T-cell immune reconstitution unfolded in children after TCRalphabeta/CD19-depleted allogeneic hematopoietic cell transplantation.

At least ten counts were recorded for this clonotype. Its antigen is still unknown. Qualities for individual bases were not recorded, and no much larger clone is one base off. The library was prepared using PCR. Sequencing relied on an Illumina HiSeq 2500. To normalize quantification of the TCRbeta repertoire, the TCR libraries were built with molecular barcoding that relied on unique molecular identifiers. TCRdb trimmed public reads at Q25 via fastp, called clones via MiXCR and kept in-frame beta chains. Duplicate CDR3 protein sequences are folded into a single record with the most common DNA and genes. Present in this sample are over 150,000 distinct CDR3 sequences, more than 12% of which were seen just once. The ten largest clones add up to about 13% of the sample. Including the terminal cysteine and phenylalanine, the CDR3 comprises 16 residues. Only CDR3 DNA remains: 48 bases, in frame from the first base. CDR1 is given as ENHRY and CDR2 as SYGVKD, both from the germline V gene. Compared with germline, V lacks 2 bases and J lacks 6 bases; bases without a gene match: 6.

The TCR originated in a human donor who donated a stem cell graft to a child with acute lymphoblastic leukemia. The sequence is built from TRBV10-3 and TRBJ2-2; TRBD1 lines up with 10 middle nucleotides. This specimen consisted of PBMCs from the stem cell graft donor, obtained from the stem cell graft. The CDR3 protein: CAISEPRDRGSGELFF. The bases are TGTGCCATCAGTGAGCCTAGGGACAGGGGTTCCGGGGAGCTGTTTTTT.